What follows are 31 T cell receptor beta chains derived from one specimen sequenced in a study of T cell responses to AZD1222 COVID-19 vaccine. Profiling relied on immunoSEQ multiplex PCR, and the TCRdb table lists in-frame clones only, not all of them. In the table there are approximately 100,000 clones, just over 90% of which are singletons. The sample was peripheral blood, taken on day 0 of AZD1222 vaccination. The receptors were gathered from an adult in good health.

The chain uses TRBV6-2 or TRBV6-3 and TRBJ1-6, with D hard to call. Per germline, CDR1 MNHEY and CDR2 SVGEGT. The CDR3 runs to 17 residues. Trimming stripped 0 bases from V and 0 bases from J, with 9 bases between. The CDR3 spells CASSYSAGSSYNSPLHF. CDR3 DNA sequence: TGTGCCAGCAGTTACTCGGCGGGGAGCTCCTATAATTCACCCCTCCACTTT.

V gene TRBV4-1 combines with J gene TRBJ2-7, with a tentative D call TRBD1 (5 bases). This CDR3 spans 16 amino acids. Germline assignment: CDR1 MGHRA and CDR2 YSYEKL. V lost 0 bases to trimming and J lost 3 bases, with 15 bases between them. CDR3 loop: CASSQDETELFYEQYF. CDR3 DNA sequence: TGCGCCAGCAGCCAAGATGAGACAGAGCTTTTCTACGAGCAGTACTTC.

The rearrangement uses TRBV29-1 and TRBJ2-7; 7 bases are shared with TRBD1. The CDR3 runs 13 residues. V shed 1 base, J shed 3 bases, and the junction held 3 bases outside the gene matches. The germline gives CDR1 SQVTM, CDR2 ANQGSEA. CDR3 nucleotides: TGCAGCGTTGAAGCTGACAGGGACTACGAGCAGTACTTC. This translates into CSVEADRDYEQYF.

The CDR3 bases are TGTGCCAGCAGTTCCCGCCGTGGGTCTAACGAGCAGTACTTC. It translates to CASSSRRGSNEQYF. The genes are TRBV6-5 and TRBJ2-7; no clear D gene. V was clipped by 4 bases and J by 5 bases, with 15 bases between them. The CDR3 contains 14 residues. Germline CDR1 MNHEY, CDR2 SVGAGI.

This chain uses TRBV19 with TRBJ2-2; D gene uncertain. CDR3 length: 12 residues. Trimming took off 1 base at V and 5 bases at J, with 2 bases between the two ends. The germline gives CDR1 LNHDA, CDR2 SQIVND (reference sequence). CDR3 loop: CASSIATGELFF. The CDR3 bases are TGTGCCAGTAGTATAGCTACCGGGGAGCTGTTTTTT. Variable domain in full (rest from reference TRBV19 and TRBJ2-2): DGGITQSPKYLFRKEGQNVTLSCEQNLNHDAMYWYRQDPGQGLRLIYYSQIVNDFQKGDIAEGYSVSREKKESFPLTVTSAQKNPTAFYLCASSIATGELFFGEGSRLTVL.

This chain links TRBV29-1 with TRBJ2-7, with D uncertain. Germline loops: CDR1 SQVTM, CDR2 ANQGSEA. V lost 3 bases, J lost 3 bases, and 12 bases lay in between. The CDR3 runs 13 residues. The CDR3: CSVDSGLNYEQYF. The DNA of the CDR3 is TGCAGCGTTGATAGTGGATTAAACTACGAGCAGTACTTC.

The J gene is TRBJ1-1, the V gene TRBV7-9; 7 bases are a match to TRBD1. V lost 0 bases, J lost 2 bases, and 0 bases stayed unmatched. Germline values: CDR1 SEHNR, CDR2 FQNEAQ (reference sequence). This CDR3 comprises 14 residues. The CDR3 spells CASSLAGGNTEAFF. In nucleotides, the CDR3 is TGTGCCAGCAGCTTAGCAGGGGGCAACACTGAAGCTTTCTTT.

The CDR3, as DNA: TGTGCCAGCAGTCGTATCAGGGGGCTCTACGAGCAGTACTTC. It is translated as CASSRIRGLYEQYF. The chain uses TRBV6-2 or TRBV6-3 and TRBJ2-7; 8 nucleotides align to TRBD1. The CDR3 sequence is 14 residues long. The J segment lost 3 bases and the V segment lost 5 bases, leaving 6 bases of the junction unmatched. CDR1 is MNHEY, CDR2 SVGEGT, per germline.

The J gene is TRBJ1-4, the V gene TRBV15; D gene ambiguous. The V end was cut by 0 bases, the J end by 0 bases, with 8 bases between. Germline V gene lookup returns CDR1 LNHNV and CDR2 YYDKDF (reference sequence). This CDR3 region has 16 residues. The CDR3 DNA sequence: TGTGCCACCAGCAGAGAAGTTACTGCAACTAATGAAAAACTGTTTTTT. This sequence encodes CATSREVTATNEKLFF.

This clone was observed once. CDR3 nucleotides: TGTGCCAGCAGCTCCTGGGACAGGGCTAAAGAGACCCAGTACTTC. Translation gives CASSSWDRAKETQYF. The chain employs TRBV11-2 and TRBJ2-5; 9 bases map to TRBD1. Looked up from germline, CDR1 is SGHAT and CDR2 is FQNNGV. This CDR3 has 15 amino acids. V was clipped by 4 bases and J by 3 bases; unmatched bases: 6.

The rearrangement joins TRBV2 to TRBJ2-4; possible D gene TRBD1, 5 bases. Germline assignment: CDR1 SNHLY and CDR2 FYNNEI. V lost 7 bases and J lost 6, with 22 bases in between. The CDR3 contains 16 residues. CDR3 sequence (DNA): TGTGCCAGCAAGGTTTTGGCCACAGGTATCGGAAACATTCAGTACTTC. The encoded protein is CASKVLATGIGNIQYF.

The chain carries TRBV5-6 and TRBJ1-2; D is undetermined. Between the trimmed V and J ends, which lost 3 bases and 2 bases, there was a span of 8 bases. Germline CDR1 reads SGHDT; CDR2 reads YYEEEE. The CDR3 runs to 13 residues. In DNA form, the CDR3 reads TGTGCCAGCAGCTCTCCGAAAAACTATGGCTACACCTTC. Protein sequence: CASSSPKNYGYTF.

J is TRBJ2-3 and V is TRBV18, with 10 bases lining up with TRBD2. The germline gives CDR1 KGHSH, CDR2 LQKENI. After removal of 2 bases from V and 2 bases from J, the junction contained 4 bases not matched to a gene. There are 16 residues in the CDR3. CDR3 loop: CASSPFSGGSTDTQYF. The CDR3 DNA sequence: TGTGCCAGCTCACCATTTAGCGGGGGGTCCACAGATACGCAGTATTTT.

V gene TRBV27 combines with J gene TRBJ2-7; the match to TRBD1 covers 9 bases. The CDR3 runs to 15 residues. The V and J ends lost 5 bases and 4 bases, in that order; junction bases with no gene match: 9. CDR1 and CDR2 from the germline V gene are MNHEY and SMNVEV (reference sequence). This CDR3 reads CASSPSTGGFYEQYF. As DNA, the CDR3 is TGTGCCAGCAGTCCTTCGACAGGGGGGTTTTACGAGCAGTACTTC.

The chain employs TRBV24-1 and TRBJ2-5; 7 bases align to TRBD2. After removal of 5 bases from V and 2 bases from J, the junction contained 4 bases not matched to a gene. Germline V lookup: CDR1 KGHDR, CDR2 SFDVKD. CDR3 length equals 14 residues. CDR3 DNA: TGTGCCACCAGTGTTCACGGGGGGCAAGAGACCCAGTACTTC. This sequence encodes CATSVHGGQETQYF.

This clone was observed a few times. The J gene is TRBJ1-2, the V gene TRBV27; the match to TRBD1 covers 9 bases. V was pared by 0 bases and J by 7 bases, with 9 bases of the junction left unmatched. The CDR3 runs to 16 residues. Germline CDR1 MNHEY, CDR2 SMNVEV (reference sequence). In nucleotides, the CDR3 is TGTGCCAGCAGTTTATCGATTGTGGGACAGGGAGTTGGCTACACCTTC. Amino acids: CASSLSIVGQGVGYTF.

V and J are TRBV28 and TRBJ2-2; D is uncertain. The germline V gene has CDR1 MDHEN and CDR2 SYDVKM. V was pared by 3 bases and J by 9 bases, with 5 bases between. The CDR3 extends over 11 amino acids. The CDR3 coding sequence is TGTGCCAGCAGTTTGTTCAGGGAGCTGTTTTTT. This sequence encodes CASSLFRELFF.

The rearrangement joins TRBV27 to TRBJ1-1; TRBD1 matches at 10 bases. J lost 0 bases, V lost 5 bases, and 3 bases had no gene match. The CDR3 contains 15 residues. From germline, CDR1 is MNHEY and CDR2 SMNVEV (reference sequence). The CDR3 spells CASSPTGGLNTEAFF. CDR3 bases: TGTGCCAGCAGTCCGACAGGGGGCCTGAACACTGAAGCTTTCTTT.

This chain joins TRBV23-1 and TRBJ1-5; D is uncertain. TRBV23-1 is placed among ORFs of uncertain function. V lost 1 base to trimming and J lost 5 bases, with 12 bases between them. This CDR3 comprises 15 residues. CDR3 DNA: TGCGCCAGCAGTCAATTGGACGGGATTGATCAGCCCCAGCATTTT. Translated, it gives CASSQLDGIDQPQHF.

The gene calls are TRBV18 and TRBJ1-2, with 12 bases aligning to TRBD1. Germline trimming cut 0 bases from V and 8 bases from J; bases unmatched to any gene: 7. In germline, CDR1 is KGHSH, CDR2 LQKENI. This CDR3 spans 16 amino acids. CDR3 coding DNA: TGTGCCAGCTCACCACCGGTAGGGGACAGGGGGCGCGGCTACACCTTC. Translated, it gives CASSPPVGDRGRGYTF.

This sequence joins TRBV7-2 and TRBJ1-5, with TRBD1 matching 7 bases. CDR3 length: 15 residues. CDR1 and CDR2 from the germline V gene are SGHTA and FQGNSA. V trimming: 1 base; J trimming: 3 bases; junction bases outside the gene matches: 3. CDR3 DNA sequence: TGTGCCAGCAGCTTAGGGCAGGGGGACAATCAGCCCCAGCATTTT. Amino acid sequence: CASSLGQGDNQPQHF.

V usage is TRBV5-6 and J usage is TRBJ1-2; D is perhaps TRBD1 (5 bases). Between the trimmed V and J ends, which lost 0 bases and 4 bases, there was a span of 7 bases. The CDR3 is 13 residues long. Germline-derived CDR1 and CDR2 are SGHDT and YYEEEE. The CDR3 DNA is TGTGCCAGCAGCTTGGCAGGGCCCTATGGCTACACCTTC. This gives the protein CASSLAGPYGYTF.

The V and J genes are TRBV5-1 and TRBJ2-1, with D hard to call. V lost 3 bases to trimming and J lost 0 bases, with 19 bases between them. The CDR3 runs to 18 residues. Germline V lookup: CDR1 SGHRS, CDR2 YFSETQ. This CDR3 reads CASSSPRLQSSSYNEQFF. CDR3 coding DNA: TGCGCCAGCAGCTCCCCACGCCTCCAGTCGAGCTCCTACAATGAGCAGTTCTTC. Based on the CDR3 plus reference TRBV5-1 and TRBJ2-1, the full variable domain is KAGVTQTPRYLIKTRGQQVTLSCSPISGHRSVSWYQQTPGQGLQFLFEYFSETQRNKGNFPGRFSGRQFSNSRSEMNVSTLELGDSALYLCASSSPRLQSSSYNEQFFGPGTRLTVL.

The DNA for the CDR3 is TGTGCCAGCAGTCTTGGGGGGCGCGAGCAGCCCCAGCATTTT. Its translation: CASSLGGREQPQHF. The chain links TRBV28 to TRBJ1-5; D is possibly TRBD1 (6 bases). Germline V gene sequence: CDR1 MDHEN, CDR2 SYDVKM. V was clipped by 5 bases and J by 7 bases, with 15 bases between them. This CDR3 contains 14 residues.

This chain connects TRBV27 to TRBJ1-2; D gene uncertain. V lost 6 bases, J lost 0 bases, and 11 bases lay in between. This CDR3 region has 14 residues. The germline gives CDR1 MNHEY, CDR2 SMNVEV (reference sequence). In DNA, the CDR3 is TGTGCCAGCAGCCCCCCCGGGCCTAACTATGGCTACACCTTC. Its protein is CASSPPGPNYGYTF.

This chain uses TRBV3-1 (or the pseudogene TRBV3-2) with TRBJ1-2; D is possibly TRBD1 (6 bases). Per germline, CDR1 LGHDT and CDR2 YNNKEL (reference sequence). V gave up 5 bases and J gave up 0 bases, with 13 bases separating them. The CDR3 has 15 amino acids. This CDR3 reads CASSGDWTANYGYTF. CDR3 in DNA: TGTGCCAGCAGCGGCGACTGGACAGCTAACTATGGCTACACCTTC.

V gene TRBV2 combines with J gene TRBJ1-4; 7 bases match TRBD1. This CDR3 comprises 14 residues. CDR1 is SNHLY and CDR2 is FYNNEI in the germline V gene. V lost 4 bases to trimming and J lost 4 bases; unmatched junction nucleotides: 3. The CDR3 sequence is CASSGDRFNEKLFF. DNA of the CDR3: TGTGCCAGCAGTGGGGACAGATTTAATGAAAAACTGTTTTTT.

This clone has a single count. The chain couples TRBV6-5 to TRBJ2-4; TRBD1 is a possible D gene (6 bases). Germline loops: CDR1 MNHEY, CDR2 SVGAGI. The CDR3 length is 14 residues. The ends were cut back, 2 bases at V and 5 bases at J, with 10 bases in the middle. The CDR3 loop is CASSYRQGQNIQYF. In DNA, the CDR3 is TGTGCCAGCAGTTACCGGCAGGGGCAAAACATTCAGTACTTC.

The rearrangement uses TRBV6-2 or TRBV6-3 and TRBJ1-1, with 7 bases identical to TRBD1. This CDR3 is built from 13 residues. The ends lost 5 bases at V and 3 bases at J; junction bases unmatched: 3. From germline, CDR1 is MNHEY and CDR2 SVGEGT. The CDR3 reads CASSRTGYTEAFF. Written as DNA, the CDR3 is TGTGCCAGCAGTCGGACAGGCTACACTGAAGCTTTCTTT.

This rearrangement joins TRBV28 to TRBJ2-6; D remains ambiguous. V lost 5 bases to trimming and J lost 0 bases, with 11 bases between them. Germline loops: CDR1 MDHEN, CDR2 SYDVKM. The CDR3 sequence is 16 residues long. The CDR3 region is CASSQILGSGANVLTF. CDR3 DNA sequence: TGTGCCAGCAGTCAGATTTTAGGCTCTGGGGCCAACGTCCTGACTTTC.

The V and J genes are TRBV28 and TRBJ1-5; no firm D call. CDR1 and CDR2 from the germline V gene are MDHEN and SYDVKM. The V end lost 7 bases, the J end lost 1 base, and 8 bases lay between the germline ends. This CDR3 has 13 residues. The CDR3 nucleotides read TGTGCCAGCATAACCGGGAGCAATCAGCCCCAGCATTTT. Protein sequence: CASITGSNQPQHF.